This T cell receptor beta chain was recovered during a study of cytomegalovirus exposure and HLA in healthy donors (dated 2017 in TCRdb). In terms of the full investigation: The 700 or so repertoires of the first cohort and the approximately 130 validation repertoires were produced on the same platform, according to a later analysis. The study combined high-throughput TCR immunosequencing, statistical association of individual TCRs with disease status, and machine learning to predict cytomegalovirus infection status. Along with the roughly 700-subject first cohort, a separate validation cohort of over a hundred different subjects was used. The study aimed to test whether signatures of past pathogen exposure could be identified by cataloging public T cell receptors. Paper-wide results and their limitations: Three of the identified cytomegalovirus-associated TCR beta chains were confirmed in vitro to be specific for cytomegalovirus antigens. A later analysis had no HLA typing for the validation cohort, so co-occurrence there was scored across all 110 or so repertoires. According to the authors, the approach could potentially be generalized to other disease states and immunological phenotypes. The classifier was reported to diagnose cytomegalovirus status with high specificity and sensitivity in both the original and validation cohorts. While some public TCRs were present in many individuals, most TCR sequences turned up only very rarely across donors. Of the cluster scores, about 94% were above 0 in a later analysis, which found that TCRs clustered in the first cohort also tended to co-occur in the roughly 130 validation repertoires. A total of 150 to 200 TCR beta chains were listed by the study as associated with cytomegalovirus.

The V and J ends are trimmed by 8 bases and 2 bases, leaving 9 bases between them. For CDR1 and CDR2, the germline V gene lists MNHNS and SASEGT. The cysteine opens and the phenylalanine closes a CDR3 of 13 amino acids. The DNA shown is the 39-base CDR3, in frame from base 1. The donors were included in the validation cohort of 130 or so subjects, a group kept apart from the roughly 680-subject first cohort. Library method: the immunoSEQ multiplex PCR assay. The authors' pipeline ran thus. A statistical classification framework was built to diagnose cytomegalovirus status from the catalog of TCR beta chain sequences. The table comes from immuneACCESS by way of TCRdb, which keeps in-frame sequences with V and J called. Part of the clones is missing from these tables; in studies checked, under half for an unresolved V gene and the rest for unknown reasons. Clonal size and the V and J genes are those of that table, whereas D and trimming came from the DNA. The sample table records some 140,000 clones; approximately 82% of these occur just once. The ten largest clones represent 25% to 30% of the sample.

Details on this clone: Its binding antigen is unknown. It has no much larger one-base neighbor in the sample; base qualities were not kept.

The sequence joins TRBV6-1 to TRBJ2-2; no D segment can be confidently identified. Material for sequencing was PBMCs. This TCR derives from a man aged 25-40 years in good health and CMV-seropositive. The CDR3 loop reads CASLTANTGELFF. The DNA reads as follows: TGTGCCAGCCTAACAGCAAACACCGGGGAGCTGTTTTTT.